Each of the 21 T cell receptor beta chains below was sequenced from the same sample in a study of graft-versus-host responses after intestinal transplantation. Sequenced by immunoSEQ multiplex PCR; TCRdb stores in-frame clones only, minus some. Among about 6,900 clones listed, around 23% were seen once. The specimen comprised alloreactive CD4+ T cells from a mixed lymphocyte reaction culture, sampled before transplantation. Subset defined: CFSE-low proliferating T cells sorted from approximately 6-day pre-transplant mixed lymphocyte reaction (GvH or HvG direction). These TCRs come from a human patient who was an organ donor for intestinal transplantation.

This clone was detected a few times. The gene calls are TRBV11-3 and TRBJ2-7, with D perhaps being TRBD1 or TRBD2 (5 bases each). Germline V gene data show CDR1 as SGHNT and CDR2 as YENEEA. This CDR3 region has 15 residues. Trimming stripped 1 base from V and 6 bases from J, with 16 bases between. Here the CDR3 DNA reads TGTGCCAGCAGCTTAGGGGGACCGGGAAATTCCGAGCAGTACTTC. It translates to CASSLGGPGNSEQYF.

The chain is built from TRBV4-2 and TRBJ2-3, with 9 bases fitting TRBD2. Germline V gene data show CDR1 as LGHNA and CDR2 as YNFKEQ. CDR3 length: 17 residues. The V segment lost 1 base and the J segment 2 bases; nucleotides outside the gene matches: 7. CDR3 in amino acids: CASSQVSASGNTDTQYF. CDR3 DNA: TGTGCCAGCAGCCAAGTCTCGGCTAGCGGGAACACAGATACGCAGTATTTT.

This clone is categorized as large. At the DNA level, this CDR3 is encoded by other sequences in the same sample as well. J is TRBJ2-7 and V is TRBV2; 9 nucleotides agree with TRBD1. CDR3 length: 13 amino acids. CDR1 is SNHLY and CDR2 is FYNNEI in the germline V gene. V shed 6 bases, J shed 6 bases, and the junction held 6 bases outside the gene matches. DNA of the CDR3: TGTGCCAGCAGCCCGGACAGGGGACCCGAGCAGTACTTC. Its protein product is CASSPDRGPEQYF. The variable domain in full, completed from reference TRBV2 and TRBJ2-7, reads EPEVTQTPSHQVTQMGQEVILRCVPISNHLYFYWYRQILGQKVEFLVSFYNNEISEKSEIFDDQFSVERPDGSNFTLKIRSTKLEDSAMYFCASSPDRGPEQYFGPGTRLTVT.

This clone has just a few counts. The V gene is TRBV7-9, the J gene TRBJ2-7; D not resolved. The CDR3 is 12 amino acids. Per the germline V gene, CDR1 is SEHNR and CDR2 is FQNEAQ (reference sequence). The V end was cut by 4 bases, the J end by 0 bases, with 4 bases between. The CDR3 DNA reads TGTGCCAGCAGCTCGGCCTCCTACGAGCAGTACTTC. It is translated as CASSSASYEQYF. Supplemented by reference TRBV7-9 and TRBJ2-7, the full variable domain reads DTGVSQNPRHKITKRGQNVTFRCDPISEHNRLYWYRQTLGQGPEFLTYFQNEAQLEKSRLLSDRFSAERPKGSFSTLEIQRTEQGDSAMYLCASSSASYEQYFGPGTRLTVT.

As concerns this clone: A far more abundant clone sits one base away, making this likely a read error. Within the sample, other DNA sequences also encode this same CDR3. This chain links TRBV7-2 with TRBJ2-7; perhaps D is TRBD1 or TRBD2 (7 bases each). Germline CDR1 SGHTA, CDR2 FQGNSA. The CDR3 length is 16 residues. The DNA for the CDR3 is TGCGCCAGCAGCTTAGCAGGGGGGGGACAGACCTACGAGCAGTACTTC. Its translation: CASSLAGGGQTYEQYF.

The chain uses TRBV5-8 and TRBJ2-2; TRBD1 is a possible D gene (5 bases). The CDR3 has 13 residues. Trimming stripped 4 bases from V and 4 bases from J, with 8 bases between. The V gene's germline CDR1 is SGHTS and CDR2 YDEGEE. The CDR3 region has the DNA TGTGCCAGCAGCCTGGGGCTCACCGGGGAGCTGTTTTTT. Its translation: CASSLGLTGELFF.

Within the sample, this clone is medium-sized (0.01 to 0.1%). The rearrangement joins TRBV28 to TRBJ2-7, with 8 bases aligning to TRBD1. The CDR3 sequence is 17 residues long. Unmatched junction bases numbered 12, after V lost 5 bases and J lost 0 bases. Germline CDR1 reads MDHEN; CDR2 reads SYDVKM. The CDR3: CASSPHPWTGYSYEQYF. The CDR3 DNA follows: TGTGCCAGCAGTCCCCACCCTTGGACAGGGTACTCCTACGAGCAGTACTTC.

This clone was counted only a few times. The chain combines TRBV7-9 with TRBJ2-1; D is possibly TRBD2 (5 bases). The CDR3 contains 15 residues. CDR1 SEHNR and CDR2 FQNEAQ come from the germline V gene (reference sequence). Trimming left V 5 bases short and J 4 bases short, with 15 bases between. The CDR3 is CASSTMGSGYNEQFF. In nucleotides, the CDR3 is TGTGCCAGCAGCACCATGGGGAGCGGATACAATGAGCAGTTCTTC.

The rearrangement links TRBV5-5 to TRBJ2-1; TRBD2 might be the D (5 bases). From germline, CDR1 is SGHKS and CDR2 YYEKEE (reference sequence). The CDR3 covers 15 residues. V shed 2 bases and J shed 7 bases, with 16 bases lying between them. Here the CDR3 DNA reads TGTGCCAGCAGCTTAGCCTGGGCGGGCGGGAATGAGCAGTTCTTC. This translates into CASSLAWAGGNEQFF. The complete variable domain, with remaining parts taken from reference TRBV5-5 and TRBJ2-1, reads DAGVTQSPTHLIKTRGQQVTLRCSPISGHKSVSWYQQVLGQGPQFIFQYYEKEERGRGNFPDRFSARQFPNYSSELNVNALLLGDSALYLCASSLAWAGGNEQFFGPGTRLTVL.

This chain joins TRBV6-6 and TRBJ1-6; 9 nucleotides agree with TRBD1. J lost 8 bases, V lost 8 bases, and 10 bases had no gene match. The CDR3 totals 15 residues. Looked up from germline, CDR1 is MNHNY and CDR2 is SVGAGI (reference sequence). CDR3 sequence (DNA): TGTGCCAGCGCTCCACAGGGGGCGGCCTATTCACCCCTCCACTTT. It codes for CASAPQGAAYSPLHF.

Comment on this clone: At one end, the junction sequence differs from germline, possibly due to a read error. Different DNA sequences within this sample yield the same CDR3. Here the CDR3 reads CASTTRHRGPTNEKLFF. In nucleotides, the CDR3 is TGCGCCAGCACAACTAGGCACCGGGGGCCCACTAATGAAAAACTGTTTTTT. The chain carries TRBV6-4 and TRBJ1-4; D is perhaps TRBD1 (6 bases). The CDR3 length is 17 residues. Germline CDR1 is MRHNA and CDR2 is SNTAGT.

This clone counts as medium-sized. The chain couples TRBV7-2 to TRBJ1-3, with 9 bases fitting TRBD1. With 4 bases clipped from V and 0 bases from J, the junction kept 4 bases outside the gene matches. CDR1 SGHTA and CDR2 FQGNSA come from the germline V gene. The CDR3 is 16 residues long. CDR3 sequence reads: CASSWDRASSGNTIYF. DNA for the CDR3: TGTGCCAGCAGCTGGGACAGGGCGAGCTCTGGAAACACCATATATTTT.

This chain uses TRBV6-1 with TRBJ2-3; no firm D call. Trimming left V 5 bases short and J 2 bases short, with 5 bases between. The CDR3 is made up of 12 amino acids. Germline CDR1 reads MNHNS; CDR2 reads SASEGT. CDR3 in DNA: TGTGCCAGCAGTAAGTTCACAGATACGCAGTATTTT. It codes for CASSKFTDTQYF.

The chain recombines TRBV7-9 with TRBJ1-4; D gene unclear. Trimming took 3 bases from V and 0 from J, leaving 11 bases between them. In germline, CDR1 is SEHNR, CDR2 FQNEAQ (reference sequence). The CDR3 is made up of 16 amino acids. The CDR3 here is CASSLVGPATNEKLFF. CDR3 nucleotide sequence: TGTGCCAGCAGCTTGGTAGGGCCTGCAACTAATGAAAAACTGTTTTTT. Using reference TRBV7-9 and TRBJ1-4 for the parts outside the CDR3, the full variable domain is DTGVSQNPRHKITKRGQNVTFRCDPISEHNRLYWYRQTLGQGPEFLTYFQNEAQLEKSRLLSDRFSAERPKGSFSTLEIQRTEQGDSAMYLCASSLVGPATNEKLFFGSGTQLSVL.

The V gene is TRBV7-6, the J gene TRBJ2-7, with D perhaps TRBD1 (5 bases). Trimming left V 10 bases short and J 2 bases short, with 9 bases between. CDR1 and CDR2 from the germline V gene are SGHVS and FNYEAQ. The CDR3 is 11 amino acids. CDR3 bases: TGTGCCACCGGACACGCCTACGAGCAGTACTTC. It translates to CATGHAYEQYF.

This clone has more than one count but fewer than ten. V usage is TRBV6-5 and J usage is TRBJ1-5; TRBD1 matches at 11 bases. The J segment lost 10 bases and the V segment lost 6 bases, leaving 8 bases of the junction unmatched. This CDR3 comprises 14 residues. Germline CDR1 and CDR2: MNHEY and SVGAGI. CDR3 protein: CASRDRGRLSPQHF. As DNA, the CDR3 is TGTGCCAGCAGGGACAGGGGGCGGCTGAGTCCCCAGCATTTT.

By its share, this clone is medium-sized (0.01 to 0.1%). The CDR3 DNA reads TGTGCCAGCTCACCATTAGAGACCCAGTACTTC. The encoded protein is CASSPLETQYF. The chain couples TRBV18 to TRBJ2-5; no reliable D call. The germline CDR1 and CDR2 sequences are KGHSH and LQKENI. This CDR3 spans 11 amino acids. V lost 2 bases and J lost 4, with 2 bases in between.

This clone has a handful of counts. J is TRBJ2-3 and V is TRBV4-3, with 12 bases that match TRBD2. V was pared by 0 bases and J by 12 bases, with 1 base of the junction left unmatched. Germline V lookup: CDR1 LGHNA, CDR2 YSLEER. This CDR3 comprises 13 residues. The CDR3 is CASSQELAGGQYF. As DNA, the CDR3 is TGCGCCAGCAGCCAAGAACTAGCGGGAGGTCAGTATTTT.

This clone was found a few times. This rearrangement joins TRBV9 to TRBJ2-1, with 15 nucleotides matching TRBD2. Germline V gene lookup returns CDR1 SGDLS and CDR2 YYNGEE. The CDR3 totals 16 residues. V lost 4 bases to trimming and J lost 10 bases; unmatched junction nucleotides: 9. In DNA form, the CDR3 reads TGTGCCAGCAGCTCAGGGACTAGCGGGAGGTTGTGGGAGCAGTTCTTC. Translated: CASSSGTSGRLWEQFF.

V is TRBV27 and J is TRBJ2-7, with 8 bases aligning to TRBD2. With V trimmed by 2 bases and J by 1 base, 10 bases remained unmatched. The CDR3 is 17 amino acids. Germline V gene lookup returns CDR1 MNHEY and CDR2 SMNVEV (reference sequence). CDR3 coding DNA: TGTGCCAGCAGTTTAAGCGGGGGCAGGGACACATCCTACGAGCAGTACTTC. Protein: CASSLSGGRDTSYEQYF.

This clone has more than one count but fewer than ten. The rearrangement links TRBV7-2 to TRBJ2-5; 9 nucleotides match TRBD1. CDR1 and CDR2 (germline): SGHTA, FQGNSA. The CDR3 is 13 amino acids. V shed 3 bases and J 5 bases; nucleotides not matched to a gene: 1. CDR3 sequence: CASSFTGGETQYF. CDR3 nucleotides: TGTGCCAGCAGCTTTACAGGGGGCGAGACCCAGTACTTC. Complete variable domain (other parts from reference TRBV7-2 and TRBJ2-5): GAGVSQSPSNKVTEKGKDVELRCDPISGHTALYWYRQSLGQGLEFLIYFQGNSAPDKSGLPSDRFSAERTGGSVSTLTIQRTQQEDSAVYLCASSFTGGETQYFGPGTRLLVL.